Below are 5 T cell receptor beta chains sequenced from a single sample in a study of shared clonotypes between healthy human individuals. Using immunoSEQ multiplex PCR, the repertoire was profiled, and TCRdb retains in-frame clones only, with some absent. The sample gives some 2,400,000 clones, approximately 94% of which show up once; approximately 0.13% is in the top ten. Sequences were obtained from naive CD4+ T cells sorted from blood. The subset: CD45RA+ positively selected. These TCRs come from a man in his late teens or twenties in good health.

On this clone itself: Within the sample, other DNA sequences also encode this same CDR3. The genes are TRBV5-1 and TRBJ2-5; D may be TRBD2 (7 bases). The V gene lost 2 bases and the J gene lost 5 bases, with 10 bases spanning the gap. The CDR3 contains 13 residues. CDR1 is SGHRS, CDR2 YFSETQ, per germline. In DNA, the CDR3 is TGCGCCAGCAGCTTAAAGGGGGGGGAGACCCAGTACTTC. It encodes CASSLKGGETQYF.

Of note for this clone: The same CDR3 also results from other DNA sequences found in this sample. The chain employs TRBV30 and TRBJ1-2; D is possibly TRBD1 (6 bases). V lost 2 bases to trimming and J lost 5 bases, with 6 bases between them. Germline V gene data show CDR1 as GTSNPN and CDR2 as SVGIG (reference sequence). The CDR3 spans 11 residues. The CDR3 region is CAWSTGYGYTF. As DNA, the CDR3 is TGTGCCTGGAGTACAGGGTATGGCTACACCTTC.

In nucleotides, the CDR3 is TGTGCCAGCAGCGTTGCGACCAACTACAATGAGCAGTTCTTC. This codes for CASSVATNYNEQFF. This chain joins TRBV9 and TRBJ2-1, with unresolved D. Trimming took 2 bases from V and 3 from J, leaving 9 bases between them. Germline assignment: CDR1 SGDLS and CDR2 YYNGEE. There are 14 residues in the CDR3. Full variable domain (rest looked up from reference TRBV9 and TRBJ2-1): DSGVTQTPKHLITATGQRVTLRCSPRSGDLSVYWYQQSLDQGLQFLIQYYNGEERAKGNILERFSAQQFPDLHSELNLSSLELGDSALYFCASSVATNYNEQFFGPGTRLTVL.

About this clone: This sample also contains other DNA sequences that code for the same CDR3. The rearrangement links TRBV5-1 to TRBJ1-3; no firm D call. Trimming removed 0 bases from V and 1 base from J, with 5 bases in between. This CDR3 is built from 14 residues. Germline loops: CDR1 SGHRS, CDR2 YFSETQ. In nucleotides, the CDR3 is TGCGCCAGCAGCTTGGTGGGATCTGGAAACACCATATATTTT. Protein sequence: CASSLVGSGNTIYF.

V gene TRBV30 combines with J gene TRBJ1-1; D gene unclear. Germline-derived CDR1 and CDR2 are GTSNPN and SVGIG (reference sequence). With 4 bases removed from V and 2 bases from J, the gap between germline ends came to 14 bases. The CDR3 is made up of 14 amino acids. The CDR3 region is CAWIHPTVNTEAFF. CDR3 DNA sequence: TGTGCCTGGATTCATCCGACGGTAAACACTGAAGCTTTCTTT.